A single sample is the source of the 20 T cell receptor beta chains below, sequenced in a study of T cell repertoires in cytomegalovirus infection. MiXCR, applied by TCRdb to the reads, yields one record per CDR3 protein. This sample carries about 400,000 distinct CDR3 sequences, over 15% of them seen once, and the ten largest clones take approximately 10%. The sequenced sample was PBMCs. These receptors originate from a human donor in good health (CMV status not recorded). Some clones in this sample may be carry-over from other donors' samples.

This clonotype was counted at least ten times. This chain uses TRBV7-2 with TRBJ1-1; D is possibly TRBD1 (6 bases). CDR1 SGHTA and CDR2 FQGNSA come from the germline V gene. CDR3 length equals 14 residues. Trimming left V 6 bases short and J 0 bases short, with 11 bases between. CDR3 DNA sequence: TGTGCCAGCAGTCCGGCAGGGGTGAACACTGAAGCTTTCTTT. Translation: CASSPAGVNTEAFF.

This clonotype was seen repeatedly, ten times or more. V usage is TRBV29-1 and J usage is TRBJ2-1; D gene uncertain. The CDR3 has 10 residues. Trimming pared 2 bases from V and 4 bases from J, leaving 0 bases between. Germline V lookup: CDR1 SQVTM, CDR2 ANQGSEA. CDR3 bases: TGCAGCGTTGAATACAATGAGCAGTTCTTC. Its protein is CSVEYNEQFF.

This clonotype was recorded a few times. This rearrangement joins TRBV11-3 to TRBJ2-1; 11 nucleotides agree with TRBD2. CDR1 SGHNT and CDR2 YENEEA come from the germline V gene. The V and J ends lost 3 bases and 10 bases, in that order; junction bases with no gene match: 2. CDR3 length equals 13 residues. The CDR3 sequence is CASSLGLAAEQFF. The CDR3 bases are TGTGCCAGCAGCTTGGGACTAGCGGCAGAGCAGTTCTTC.

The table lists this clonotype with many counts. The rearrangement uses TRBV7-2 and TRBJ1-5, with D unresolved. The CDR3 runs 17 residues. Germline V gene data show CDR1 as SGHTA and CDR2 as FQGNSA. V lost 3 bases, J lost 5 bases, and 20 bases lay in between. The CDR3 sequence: CASSFSWTRDADQPQHF. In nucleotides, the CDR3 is TGTGCCAGCAGCTTCTCCTGGACGAGGGATGCGGATCAGCCCCAGCATTTT. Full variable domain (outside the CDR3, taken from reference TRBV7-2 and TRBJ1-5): GAGVSQSPSNKVTEKGKDVELRCDPISGHTALYWYRQSLGQGLEFLIYFQGNSAPDKSGLPSDRFSAERTGGSVSTLTIQRTQQEDSAVYLCASSFSWTRDADQPQHFGDGTRLSIL.

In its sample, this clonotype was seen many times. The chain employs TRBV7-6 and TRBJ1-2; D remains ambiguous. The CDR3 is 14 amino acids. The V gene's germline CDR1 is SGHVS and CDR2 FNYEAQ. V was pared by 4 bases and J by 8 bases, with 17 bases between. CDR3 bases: TGTGCCAGCAGCTCAAGCCCTGAGACCGGCGGCTACACCTTC. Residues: CASSSSPETGGYTF.

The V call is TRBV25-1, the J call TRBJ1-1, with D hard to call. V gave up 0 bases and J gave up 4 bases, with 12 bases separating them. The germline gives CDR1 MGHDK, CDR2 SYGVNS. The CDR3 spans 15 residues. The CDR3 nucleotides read TGTGCCAGCAGTGAATATATCGAGGGATCCACTGAAGCTTTCTTT. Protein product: CASSEYIEGSTEAFF.

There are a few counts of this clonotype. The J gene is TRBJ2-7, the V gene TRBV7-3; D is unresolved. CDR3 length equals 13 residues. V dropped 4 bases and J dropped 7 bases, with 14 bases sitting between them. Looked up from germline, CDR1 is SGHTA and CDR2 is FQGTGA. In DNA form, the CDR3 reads TGTGCCAGCAGCTCGGCCCTCGATCGGGAGCAGTACTTC. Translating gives CASSSALDREQYF.

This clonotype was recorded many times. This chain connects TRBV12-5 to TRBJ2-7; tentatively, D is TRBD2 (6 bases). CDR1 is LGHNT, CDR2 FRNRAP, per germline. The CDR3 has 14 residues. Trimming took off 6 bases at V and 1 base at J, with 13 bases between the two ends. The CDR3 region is CASGPGTVSYEQYF. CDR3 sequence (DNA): TGTGCTAGTGGCCCCGGGACTGTTTCCTACGAGCAGTACTTC.

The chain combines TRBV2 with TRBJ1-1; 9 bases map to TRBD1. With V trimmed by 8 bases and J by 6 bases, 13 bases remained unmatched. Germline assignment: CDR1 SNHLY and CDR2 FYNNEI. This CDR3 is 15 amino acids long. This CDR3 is CASGQGPAVWPEAFF. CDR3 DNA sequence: TGTGCCAGCGGACAGGGGCCAGCTGTTTGGCCTGAAGCTTTCTTT.

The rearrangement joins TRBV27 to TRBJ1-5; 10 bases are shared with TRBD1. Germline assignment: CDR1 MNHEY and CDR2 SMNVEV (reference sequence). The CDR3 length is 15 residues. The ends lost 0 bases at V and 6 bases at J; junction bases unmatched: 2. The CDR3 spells CASSLSGQGGQPQHF. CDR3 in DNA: TGTGCCAGCAGTTTATCCGGACAGGGGGGTCAGCCCCAGCATTTT.

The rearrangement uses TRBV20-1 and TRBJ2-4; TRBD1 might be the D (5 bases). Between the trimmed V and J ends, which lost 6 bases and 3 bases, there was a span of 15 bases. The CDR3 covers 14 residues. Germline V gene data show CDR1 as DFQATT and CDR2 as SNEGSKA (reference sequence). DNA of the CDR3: TGCAGTGCAAACCAGGGATGGGGCAAAAACATTCAGTACTTC. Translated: CSANQGWGKNIQYF.

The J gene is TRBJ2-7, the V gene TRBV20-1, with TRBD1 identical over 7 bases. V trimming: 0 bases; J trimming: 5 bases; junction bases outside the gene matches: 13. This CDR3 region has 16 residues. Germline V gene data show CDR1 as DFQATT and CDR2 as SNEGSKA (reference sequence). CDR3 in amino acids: CSARDPIQGPGDEQYF. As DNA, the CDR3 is TGCAGTGCTAGAGACCCCATACAGGGGCCTGGAGACGAGCAGTACTTC.

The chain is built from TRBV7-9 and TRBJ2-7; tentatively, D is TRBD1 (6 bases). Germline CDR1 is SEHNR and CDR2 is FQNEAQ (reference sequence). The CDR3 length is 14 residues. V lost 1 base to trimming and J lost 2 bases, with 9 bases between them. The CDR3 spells CASSLVDSPYEQYF. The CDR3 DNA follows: TGTGCCAGCAGCTTAGTGGACAGTCCCTACGAGCAGTACTTC. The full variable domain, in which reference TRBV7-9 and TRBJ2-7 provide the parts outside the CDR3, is DTGVSQNPRHKITKRGQNVTFRCDPISEHNRLYWYRQTLGQGPEFLTYFQNEAQLEKSRLLSDRFSAERPKGSFSTLEIQRTEQGDSAMYLCASSLVDSPYEQYFGPGTRLTVT.

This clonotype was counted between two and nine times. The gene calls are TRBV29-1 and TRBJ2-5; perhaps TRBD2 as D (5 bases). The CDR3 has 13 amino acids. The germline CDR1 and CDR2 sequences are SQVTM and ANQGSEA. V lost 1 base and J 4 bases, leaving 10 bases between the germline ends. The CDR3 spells CSVEGVGRETQYF. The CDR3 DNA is TGCAGCGTTGAAGGGGTAGGGAGAGAGACCCAGTACTTC.

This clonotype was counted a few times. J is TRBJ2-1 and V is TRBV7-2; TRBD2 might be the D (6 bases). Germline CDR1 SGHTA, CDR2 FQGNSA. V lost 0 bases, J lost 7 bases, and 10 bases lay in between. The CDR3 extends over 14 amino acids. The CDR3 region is CASSLAWRENEQFF. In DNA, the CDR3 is TGTGCCAGCAGCTTAGCGTGGAGGGAAAATGAGCAGTTCTTC.

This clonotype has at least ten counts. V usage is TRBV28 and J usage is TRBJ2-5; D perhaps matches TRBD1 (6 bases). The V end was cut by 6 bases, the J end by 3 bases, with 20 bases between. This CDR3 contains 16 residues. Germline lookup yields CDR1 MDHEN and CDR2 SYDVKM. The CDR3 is CASRPRTAQPEETQYF. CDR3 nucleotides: TGTGCCAGCAGACCCCGGACAGCACAACCAGAAGAGACCCAGTACTTC.

The CDR3 region has the DNA TGTGCCATCAGCCCCTCAGGGAATCAGCCCCAGCATTTT. It is translated as CAISPSGNQPQHF. The V gene is TRBV10-3, the J gene TRBJ1-5, with D perhaps matching TRBD1 (5 bases). The CDR3 sequence is 13 residues long. The germline V gene encodes CDR1 ENHRY and CDR2 SYGVKD. V was clipped by 6 bases and J by 4 bases, with 10 bases between them.

DNA of the CDR3: TGCGCCAGCAGCCAATTTGCGGGAGAACCTTTCTACGAGCAGTACTTC. Protein product: CASSQFAGEPFYEQYF. The rearrangement uses TRBV4-3 and TRBJ2-7, with TRBD2 matching 7 bases. The V gene's germline CDR1 is LGHNA and CDR2 YSLEER. Trimming cost V 2 bases and J 3 bases; bases outside gene matches: 10. The CDR3 totals 16 residues.

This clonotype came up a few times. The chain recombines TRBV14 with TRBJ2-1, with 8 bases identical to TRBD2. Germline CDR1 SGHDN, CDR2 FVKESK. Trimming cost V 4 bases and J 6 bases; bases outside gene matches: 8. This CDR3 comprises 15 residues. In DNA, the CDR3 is TGTGCCAGCAGCCTCCAAGCGGGAGCCAGCAATGAGCAGTTCTTC. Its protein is CASSLQAGASNEQFF.

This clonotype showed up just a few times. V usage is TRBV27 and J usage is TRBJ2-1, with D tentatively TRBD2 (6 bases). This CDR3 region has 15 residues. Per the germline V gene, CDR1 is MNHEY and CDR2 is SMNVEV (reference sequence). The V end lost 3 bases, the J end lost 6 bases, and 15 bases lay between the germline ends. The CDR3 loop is CASSFGMGGSNEQFF. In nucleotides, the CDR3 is TGTGCCAGCAGTTTTGGGATGGGAGGATCCAATGAGCAGTTCTTC.